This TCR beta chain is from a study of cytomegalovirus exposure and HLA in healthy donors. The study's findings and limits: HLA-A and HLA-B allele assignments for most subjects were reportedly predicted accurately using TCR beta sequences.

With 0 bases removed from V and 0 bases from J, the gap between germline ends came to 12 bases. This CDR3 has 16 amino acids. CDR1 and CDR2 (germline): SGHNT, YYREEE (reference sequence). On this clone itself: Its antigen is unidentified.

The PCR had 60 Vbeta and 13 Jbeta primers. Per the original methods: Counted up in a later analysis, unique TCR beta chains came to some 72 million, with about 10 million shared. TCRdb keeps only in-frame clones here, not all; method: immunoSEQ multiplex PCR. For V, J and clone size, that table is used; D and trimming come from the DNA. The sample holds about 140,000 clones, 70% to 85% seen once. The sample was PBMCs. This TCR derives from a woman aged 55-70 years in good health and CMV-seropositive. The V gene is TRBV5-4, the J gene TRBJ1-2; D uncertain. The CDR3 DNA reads TGTGCCAGCAGCTTGGCTGGGCGGGGATCTAACTATGGCTACACCTTC. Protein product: CASSLAGRGSNYGYTF.